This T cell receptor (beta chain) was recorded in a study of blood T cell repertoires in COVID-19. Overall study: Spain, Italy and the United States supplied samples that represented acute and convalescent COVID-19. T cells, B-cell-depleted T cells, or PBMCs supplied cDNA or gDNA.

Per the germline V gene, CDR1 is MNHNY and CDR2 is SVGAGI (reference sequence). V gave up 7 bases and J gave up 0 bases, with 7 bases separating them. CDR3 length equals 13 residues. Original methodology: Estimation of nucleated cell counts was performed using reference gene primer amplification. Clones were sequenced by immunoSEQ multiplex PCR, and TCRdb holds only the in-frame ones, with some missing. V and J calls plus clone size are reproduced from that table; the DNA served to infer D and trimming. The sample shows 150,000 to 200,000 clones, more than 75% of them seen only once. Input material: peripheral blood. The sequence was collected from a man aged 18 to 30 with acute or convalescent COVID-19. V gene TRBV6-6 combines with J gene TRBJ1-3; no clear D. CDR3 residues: CASIVGSGNTIYF. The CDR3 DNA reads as TGTGCCAGCATTGTCGGCTCTGGAAACACCATATATTTT.